This note documents a single T cell receptor (beta chain) sequence. What it binds is not known. Measured with immunoSEQ multiplex PCR; TCRdb has only the in-frame clones, and not every one. This table has 1.4 million or so clones, about 98.5% appearing once. The sample belongs to a study of shared clonotypes between healthy human individuals. Study-wide background: Two female and a few male donors aged 18 to 49 were enrolled.

Germline V gene lookup returns CDR1 SGHAT and CDR2 FQNNGV. The CDR3 consists of 15 residues. Trimming cost V 5 bases and J 0 bases, with 14 bases left between them. Findings and caveats of the study: Against clonotypes common to all four donors, non-shared ones had lower generation probabilities. Researchers sampled only blood; tissue repertoires likely differ. Generally, estimated richness proved larger in naive subsets than it did in memory subsets.

This TCR came from a man aged 25-45 years in good health. This chain uses TRBV11-2 with TRBJ2-7; tentative D call: TRBD2 (6 bases). Sequencing input: naive CD4+ T cells sorted from blood. The subset here: CD45RA+ positively selected. For the CDR3, the DNA is TGTGCCAGCAGCCTTAACTTAGCGGCCTCCTACGAGCAGTACTTC. This encodes CASSLNLAASYEQYF.